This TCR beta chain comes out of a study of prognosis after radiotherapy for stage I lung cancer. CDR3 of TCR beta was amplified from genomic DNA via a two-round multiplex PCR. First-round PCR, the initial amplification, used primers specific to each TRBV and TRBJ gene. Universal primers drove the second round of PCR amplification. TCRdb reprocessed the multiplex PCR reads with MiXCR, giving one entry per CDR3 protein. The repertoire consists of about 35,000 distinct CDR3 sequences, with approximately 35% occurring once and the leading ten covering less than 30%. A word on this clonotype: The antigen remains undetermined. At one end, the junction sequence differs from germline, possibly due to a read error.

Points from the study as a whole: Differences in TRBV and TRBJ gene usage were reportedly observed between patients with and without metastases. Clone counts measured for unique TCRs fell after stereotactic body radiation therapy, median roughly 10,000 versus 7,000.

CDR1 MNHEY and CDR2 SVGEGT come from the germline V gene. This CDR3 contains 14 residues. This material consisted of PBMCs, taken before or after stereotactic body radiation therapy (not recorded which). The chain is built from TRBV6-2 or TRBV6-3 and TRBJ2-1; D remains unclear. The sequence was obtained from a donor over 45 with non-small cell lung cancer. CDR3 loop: CASNYSRQSNEQFF. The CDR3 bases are TGTGCCAGCAATTACTCGAGGCAGTCCAATGAGCAGTTCTTC.